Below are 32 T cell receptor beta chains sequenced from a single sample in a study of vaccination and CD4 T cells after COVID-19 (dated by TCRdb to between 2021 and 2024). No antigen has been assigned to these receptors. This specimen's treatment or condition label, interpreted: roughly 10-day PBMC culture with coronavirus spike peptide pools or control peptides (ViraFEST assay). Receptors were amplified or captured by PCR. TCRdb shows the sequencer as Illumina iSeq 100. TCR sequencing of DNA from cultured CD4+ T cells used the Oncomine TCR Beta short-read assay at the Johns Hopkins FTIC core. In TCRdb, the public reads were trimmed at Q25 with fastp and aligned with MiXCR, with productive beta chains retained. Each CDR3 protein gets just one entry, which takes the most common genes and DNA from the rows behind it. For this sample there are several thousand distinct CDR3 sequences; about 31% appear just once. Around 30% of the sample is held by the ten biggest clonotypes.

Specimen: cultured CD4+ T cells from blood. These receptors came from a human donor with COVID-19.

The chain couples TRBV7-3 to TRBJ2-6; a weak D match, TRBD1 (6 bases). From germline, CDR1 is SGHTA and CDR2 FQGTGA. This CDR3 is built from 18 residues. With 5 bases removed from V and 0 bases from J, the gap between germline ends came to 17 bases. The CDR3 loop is CASSLQTGRGSGANVLTF. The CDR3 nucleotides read TGTGCCAGCAGCCTCCAGACAGGTCGGGGCTCTGGGGCCAACGTCCTGACTTTC.

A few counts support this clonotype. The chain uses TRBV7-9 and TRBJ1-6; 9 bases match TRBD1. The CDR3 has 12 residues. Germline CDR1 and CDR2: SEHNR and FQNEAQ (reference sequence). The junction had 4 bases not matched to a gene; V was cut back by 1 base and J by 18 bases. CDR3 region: CASSLEGTGYHF. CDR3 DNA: TGTGCCAGCAGCTTAGAGGGGACAGGGTACCACTTT.

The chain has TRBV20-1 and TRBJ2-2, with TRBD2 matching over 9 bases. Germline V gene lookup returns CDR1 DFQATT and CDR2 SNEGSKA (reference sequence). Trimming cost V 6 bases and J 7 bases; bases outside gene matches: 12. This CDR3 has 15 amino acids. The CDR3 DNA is TGCAGTGCGCAAAGGGCAGCGGGGGGTTACGGGGAGCTGTTTTTT. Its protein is CSAQRAAGGYGELFF.

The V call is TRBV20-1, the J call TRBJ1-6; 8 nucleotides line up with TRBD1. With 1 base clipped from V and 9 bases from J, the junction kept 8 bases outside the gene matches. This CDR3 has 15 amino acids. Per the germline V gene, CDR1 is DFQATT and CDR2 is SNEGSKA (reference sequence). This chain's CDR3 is CSARGAQGAFSPLHF. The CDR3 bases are TGCAGTGCTAGAGGTGCTCAGGGGGCGTTTTCACCCCTCCACTTT.

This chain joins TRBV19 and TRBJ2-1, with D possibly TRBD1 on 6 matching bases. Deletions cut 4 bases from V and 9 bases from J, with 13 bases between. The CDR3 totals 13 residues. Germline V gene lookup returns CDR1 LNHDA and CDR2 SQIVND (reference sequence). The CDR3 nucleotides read TGTGCCAGTAGTAGCGACAGGTCAACTGAGCAGTTCTTC. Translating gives CASSSDRSTEQFF.

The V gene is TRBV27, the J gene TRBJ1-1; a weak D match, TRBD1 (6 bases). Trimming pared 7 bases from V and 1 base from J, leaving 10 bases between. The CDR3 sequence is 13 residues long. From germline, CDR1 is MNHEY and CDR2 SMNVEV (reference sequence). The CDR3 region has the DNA TGTGCCAGCAAACTACAGGGGAACACTGAAGCTTTCTTT. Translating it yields CASKLQGNTEAFF.

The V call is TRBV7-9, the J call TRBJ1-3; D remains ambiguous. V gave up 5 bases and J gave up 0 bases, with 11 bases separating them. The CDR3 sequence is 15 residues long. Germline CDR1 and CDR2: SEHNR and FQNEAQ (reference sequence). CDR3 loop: CASSLNAGSGNTIYF. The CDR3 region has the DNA TGTGCCAGCAGCCTAAATGCGGGCTCTGGAAACACCATATATTTT.

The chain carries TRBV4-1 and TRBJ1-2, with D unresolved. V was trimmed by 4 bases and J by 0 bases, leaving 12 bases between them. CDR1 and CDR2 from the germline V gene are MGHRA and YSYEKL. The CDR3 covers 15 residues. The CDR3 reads CASSPEEGSNYGYTF. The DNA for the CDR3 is TGCGCCAGCAGCCCCGAGGAGGGCTCTAACTATGGCTACACCTTC.

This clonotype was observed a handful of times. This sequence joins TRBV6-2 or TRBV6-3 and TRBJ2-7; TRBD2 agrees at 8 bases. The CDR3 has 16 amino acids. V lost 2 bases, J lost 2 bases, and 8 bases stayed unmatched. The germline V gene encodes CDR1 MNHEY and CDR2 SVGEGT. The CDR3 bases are TGTGCCAGCAGTTACGCATCTGCGGGGGGTCCCTACGAGCAGTACTTC. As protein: CASSYASAGGPYEQYF.

The DNA of the CDR3 is TGCAGTGCTCGGACAGGGGGCATCTATTCACCCCTCCACTTT. It yields the protein CSARTGGIYSPLHF. This chain joins TRBV20-1 and TRBJ1-6; 11 nucleotides line up with TRBD1. The CDR3 is 14 residues long. After removal of 5 bases from V and 8 bases from J, the junction contained 5 bases not matched to a gene. Germline V gene sequence: CDR1 DFQATT, CDR2 SNEGSKA (reference sequence).

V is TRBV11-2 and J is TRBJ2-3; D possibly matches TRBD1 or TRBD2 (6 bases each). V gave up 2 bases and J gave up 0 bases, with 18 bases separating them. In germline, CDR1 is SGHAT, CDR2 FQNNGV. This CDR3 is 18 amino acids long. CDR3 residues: CASSLRGVGGASTDTQYF. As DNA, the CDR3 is TGTGCCAGCAGCTTAAGGGGGGTTGGCGGGGCTAGCACAGATACGCAGTATTTT.

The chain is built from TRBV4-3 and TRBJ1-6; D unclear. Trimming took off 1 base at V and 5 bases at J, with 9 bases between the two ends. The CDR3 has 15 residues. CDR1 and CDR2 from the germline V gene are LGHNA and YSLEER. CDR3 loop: CASSQGPRNNSPLHF. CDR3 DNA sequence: TGCGCCAGCAGCCAAGGCCCAAGAAATAATTCACCCCTCCACTTT.

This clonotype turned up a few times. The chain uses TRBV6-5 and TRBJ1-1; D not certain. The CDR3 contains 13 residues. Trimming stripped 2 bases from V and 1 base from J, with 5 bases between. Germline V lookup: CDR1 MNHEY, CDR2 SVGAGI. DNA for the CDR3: TGTGCCAGCAGTTACGAGGGGAACACTGAAGCTTTCTTT. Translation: CASSYEGNTEAFF.

The CDR3 bases are TGTGCCAGCAGTGCATCGGGATTCTCCTACGAGCAGTACTTC. Protein sequence: CASSASGFSYEQYF. The V and J genes are TRBV6-1 and TRBJ2-7; possibly TRBD2 for D (5 bases). This CDR3 is built from 14 residues. The germline V and J ends were trimmed by 4 bases and 0 bases, with 10 bases remaining between them. In germline, CDR1 is MNHNS, CDR2 SASEGT.

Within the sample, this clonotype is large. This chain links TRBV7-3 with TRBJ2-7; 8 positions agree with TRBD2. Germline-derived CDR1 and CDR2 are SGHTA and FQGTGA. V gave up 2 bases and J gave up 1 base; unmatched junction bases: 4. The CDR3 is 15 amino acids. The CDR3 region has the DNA TGTGCCAGCAGCTTATCTCCGGGGGGGTCCTACGAGCAGTACTTC. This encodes CASSLSPGGSYEQYF.

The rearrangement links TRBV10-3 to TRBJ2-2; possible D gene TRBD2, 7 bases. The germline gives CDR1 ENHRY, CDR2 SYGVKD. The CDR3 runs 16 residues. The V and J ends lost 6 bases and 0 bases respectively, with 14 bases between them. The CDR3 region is CAIRETGGSNTGELFF. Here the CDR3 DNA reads TGTGCCATCAGGGAAACGGGGGGCTCGAACACCGGGGAGCTGTTTTTT.

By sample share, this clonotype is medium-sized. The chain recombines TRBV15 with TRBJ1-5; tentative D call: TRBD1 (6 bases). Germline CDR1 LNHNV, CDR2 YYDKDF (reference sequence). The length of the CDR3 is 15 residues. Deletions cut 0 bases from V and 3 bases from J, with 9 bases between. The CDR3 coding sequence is TGTGCCACCAGCAGAGATGGACAGTACAATCAGCCCCAGCATTTT. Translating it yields CATSRDGQYNQPQHF.

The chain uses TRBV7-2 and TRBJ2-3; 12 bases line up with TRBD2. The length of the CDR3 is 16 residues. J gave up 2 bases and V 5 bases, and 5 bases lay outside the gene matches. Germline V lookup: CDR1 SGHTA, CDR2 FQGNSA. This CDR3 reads CASSTTSGGLTDTQYF. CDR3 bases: TGTGCCAGCAGCACGACTAGCGGGGGTCTCACAGATACGCAGTATTTT. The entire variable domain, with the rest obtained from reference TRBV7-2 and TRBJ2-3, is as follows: GAGVSQSPSNKVTEKGKDVELRCDPISGHTALYWYRQSLGQGLEFLIYFQGNSAPDKSGLPSDRFSAERTGGSVSTLTIQRTQQEDSAVYLCASSTTSGGLTDTQYFGPGTRLTVL.

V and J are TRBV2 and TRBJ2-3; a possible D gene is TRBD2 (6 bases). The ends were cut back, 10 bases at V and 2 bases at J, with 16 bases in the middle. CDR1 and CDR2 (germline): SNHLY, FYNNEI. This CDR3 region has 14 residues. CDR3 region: CATPGEVLTDTQYF. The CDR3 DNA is TGTGCCACCCCGGGGGAGGTTCTCACAGATACGCAGTATTTT.

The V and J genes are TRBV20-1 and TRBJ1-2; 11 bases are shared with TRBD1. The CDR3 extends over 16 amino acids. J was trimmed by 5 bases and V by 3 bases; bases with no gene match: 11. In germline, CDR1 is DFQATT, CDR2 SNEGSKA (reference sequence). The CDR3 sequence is CSARTSGTGGRYGYTF. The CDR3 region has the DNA TGCAGTGCTAGGACCTCCGGGACAGGGGGACGTTATGGCTACACCTTC.

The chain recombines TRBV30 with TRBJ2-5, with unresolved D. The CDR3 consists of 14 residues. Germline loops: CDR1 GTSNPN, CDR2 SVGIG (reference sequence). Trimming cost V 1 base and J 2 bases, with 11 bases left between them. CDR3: CAWSGAQLQETQYF. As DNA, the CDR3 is TGTGCCTGGAGTGGGGCCCAGCTACAAGAGACCCAGTACTTC.

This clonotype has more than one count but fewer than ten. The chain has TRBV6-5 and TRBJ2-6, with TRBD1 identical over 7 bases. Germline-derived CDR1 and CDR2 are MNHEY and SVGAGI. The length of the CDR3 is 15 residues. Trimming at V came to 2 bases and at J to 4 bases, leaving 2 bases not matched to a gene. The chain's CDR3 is CASSYRGRGANVLTF. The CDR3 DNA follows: TGTGCCAGCAGTTACAGGGGGCGGGGGGCCAACGTCCTGACTTTC.

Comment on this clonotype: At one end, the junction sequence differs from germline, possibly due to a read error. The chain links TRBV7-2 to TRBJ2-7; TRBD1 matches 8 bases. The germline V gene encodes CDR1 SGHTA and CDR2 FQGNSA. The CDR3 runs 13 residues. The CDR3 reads CASSSGQGYKQYF. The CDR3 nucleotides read TGTGCCAGCAGCAGCGGACAGGGCTACAAGCAGTACTTC. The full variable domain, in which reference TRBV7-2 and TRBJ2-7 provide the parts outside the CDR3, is GAGVSQSPSNKVTEKGKDVELRCDPISGHTALYWYRQSLGQGLEFLIYFQGNSAPDKSGLPSDRFSAERTGGSVSTLTIQRTQQEDSAVYLCASSSGQGYKQYFGPGTRLTVT.

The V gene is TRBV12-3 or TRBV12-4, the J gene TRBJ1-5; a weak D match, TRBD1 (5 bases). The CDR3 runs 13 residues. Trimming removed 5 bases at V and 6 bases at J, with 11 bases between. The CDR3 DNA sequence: TGTGCCAGCAGTGAGCAGGGAGTTCAGCCCCAGCATTTT. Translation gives CASSEQGVQPQHF.

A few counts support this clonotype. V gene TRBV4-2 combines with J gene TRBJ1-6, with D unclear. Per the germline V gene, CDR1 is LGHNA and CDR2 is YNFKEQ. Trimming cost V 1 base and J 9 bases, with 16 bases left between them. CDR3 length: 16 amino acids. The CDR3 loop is CASSQGRDVLGSPLHF. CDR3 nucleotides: TGTGCCAGCAGCCAAGGCCGAGATGTTCTGGGTTCACCCCTCCACTTT.

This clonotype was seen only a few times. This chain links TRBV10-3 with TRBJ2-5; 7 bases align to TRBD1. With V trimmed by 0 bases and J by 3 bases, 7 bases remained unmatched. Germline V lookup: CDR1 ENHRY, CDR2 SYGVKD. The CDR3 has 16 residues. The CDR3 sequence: CAISESSGTAKETQYF. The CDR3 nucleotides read TGTGCCATCAGTGAGTCGAGTGGGACAGCCAAAGAGACCCAGTACTTC.

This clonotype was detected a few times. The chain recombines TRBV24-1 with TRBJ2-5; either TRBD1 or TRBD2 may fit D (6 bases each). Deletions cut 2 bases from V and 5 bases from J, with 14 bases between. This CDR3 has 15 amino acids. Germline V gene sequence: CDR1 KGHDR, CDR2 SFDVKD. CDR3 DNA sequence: TGTGCCACCAGTGATTCGAGGGGGGCCGGGGAGACCCAGTACTTC. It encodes CATSDSRGAGETQYF.

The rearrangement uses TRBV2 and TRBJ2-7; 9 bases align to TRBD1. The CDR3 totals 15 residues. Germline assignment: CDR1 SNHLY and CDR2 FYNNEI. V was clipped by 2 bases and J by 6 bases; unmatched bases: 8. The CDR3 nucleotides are TGTGCCAGCAGTGAAAAGCGGACAGGGGCCCTCGAGCAGTACTTC. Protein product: CASSEKRTGALEQYF.

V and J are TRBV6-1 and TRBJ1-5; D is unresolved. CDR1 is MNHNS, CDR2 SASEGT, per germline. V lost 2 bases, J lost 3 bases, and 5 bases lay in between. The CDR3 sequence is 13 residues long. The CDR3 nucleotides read TGTGCCAGCAGTGAACAGATCAATCAGCCCCAGCATTTT. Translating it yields CASSEQINQPQHF.

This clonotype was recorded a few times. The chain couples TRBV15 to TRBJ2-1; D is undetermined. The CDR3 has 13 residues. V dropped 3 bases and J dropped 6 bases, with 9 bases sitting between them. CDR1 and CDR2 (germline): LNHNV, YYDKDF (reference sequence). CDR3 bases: TGTGCCACCAGCAGGACCAGCCCCAATGAGCAGTTCTTC. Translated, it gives CATSRTSPNEQFF.

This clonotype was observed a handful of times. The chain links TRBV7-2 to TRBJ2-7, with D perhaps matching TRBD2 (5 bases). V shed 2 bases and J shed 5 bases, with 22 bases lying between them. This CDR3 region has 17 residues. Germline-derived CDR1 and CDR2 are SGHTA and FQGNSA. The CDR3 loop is CASSLRRAATVRDEQYF. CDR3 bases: TGTGCCAGCAGCTTACGTCGAGCGGCCACCGTGAGGGACGAGCAGTACTTC.

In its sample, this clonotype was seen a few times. CDR3 sequence: CASSPDLAWNTEAFF. DNA for the CDR3: TGCGCCAGCAGCCCAGATCTAGCATGGAACACTGAAGCTTTCTTT. The chain joins TRBV5-1 to TRBJ1-1, with D unresolved. Trimming shortened V by 4 bases and J by 1 base, and 14 bases separated the two germline ends. The CDR3 has 15 residues. Germline assignment: CDR1 SGHRS and CDR2 YFSETQ.